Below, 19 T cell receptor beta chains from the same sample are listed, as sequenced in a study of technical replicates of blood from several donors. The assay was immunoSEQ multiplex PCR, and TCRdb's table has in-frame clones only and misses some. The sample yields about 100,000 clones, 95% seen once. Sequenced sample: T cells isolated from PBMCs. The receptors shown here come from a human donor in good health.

The CDR3 loop is CASGLVLDRTNQPQHF. CDR3 DNA: TGTGCTAGTGGTTTGGTACTGGACAGGACGAATCAGCCCCAGCATTTT. The V gene is TRBV12-5, the J gene TRBJ1-5; 7 bases match TRBD1. Germline CDR1 reads LGHNT; CDR2 reads FRNRAP. The CDR3 covers 16 residues. J gave up 4 bases and V 0 bases, and 6 bases lay outside the gene matches.

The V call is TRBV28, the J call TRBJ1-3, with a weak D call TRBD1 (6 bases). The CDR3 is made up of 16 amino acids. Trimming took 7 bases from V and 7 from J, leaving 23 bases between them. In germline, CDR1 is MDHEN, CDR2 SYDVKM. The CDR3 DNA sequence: TGTGCCAGCACCCCAAGGGCAGGGGAGCTTCACAACACCATATATTTT. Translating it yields CASTPRAGELHNTIYF.

The CDR3 reads CASSSFTEKADTQYF. CDR3 DNA: TGTGCCAGCAGCTCCTTTACCGAGAAAGCAGATACGCAGTATTTT. The V call is TRBV7-8, the J call TRBJ2-3, with no clear D. The CDR3 contains 15 residues. Germline CDR1 SGHVS, CDR2 FQNEAQ. Deletions cut 4 bases from V and 4 bases from J, with 15 bases between. Full variable domain (missing parts from reference TRBV7-8 and TRBJ2-3): GAGVSQSPRYKVAKRGQDVALRCDPISGHVSLFWYQQALGQGPEFLTYFQNEAQLDKSGLPSDRFFAERPEGSVSTLKIQRTQQEDSAVYLCASSSFTEKADTQYFGPGTRLTVL.

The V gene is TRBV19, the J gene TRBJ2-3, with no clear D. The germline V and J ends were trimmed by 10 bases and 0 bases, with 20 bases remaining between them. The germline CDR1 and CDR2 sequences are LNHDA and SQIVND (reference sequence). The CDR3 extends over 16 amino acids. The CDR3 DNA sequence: TGTGCCAAACCGACGCGGAACTGCCCTAGCACAGATACGCAGTATTTT. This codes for CAKPTRNCPSTDTQYF.

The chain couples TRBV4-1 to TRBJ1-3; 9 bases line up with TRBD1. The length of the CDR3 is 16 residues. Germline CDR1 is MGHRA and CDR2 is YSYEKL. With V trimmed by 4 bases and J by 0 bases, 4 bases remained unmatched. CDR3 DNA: TGCGCCAGCAGCCCGCAGGGACAGGGCTCTGGAAACACCATATATTTT. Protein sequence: CASSPQGQGSGNTIYF.

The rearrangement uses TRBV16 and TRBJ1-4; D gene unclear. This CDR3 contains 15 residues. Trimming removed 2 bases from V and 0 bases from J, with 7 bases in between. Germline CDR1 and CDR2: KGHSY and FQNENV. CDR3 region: CASSQRPATNEKLFF. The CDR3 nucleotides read TGTGCCAGCAGCCAACGCCCAGCAACTAATGAAAAACTGTTTTTT.

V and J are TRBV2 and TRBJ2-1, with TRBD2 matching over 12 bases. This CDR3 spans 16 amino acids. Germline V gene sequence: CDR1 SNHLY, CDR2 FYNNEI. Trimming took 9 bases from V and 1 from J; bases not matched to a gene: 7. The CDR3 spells CARGRGLAGSYNEQFF. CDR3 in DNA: TGTGCCAGGGGCCGGGGACTAGCGGGTTCCTACAATGAGCAGTTCTTC. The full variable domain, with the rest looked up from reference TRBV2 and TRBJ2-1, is EPEVTQTPSHQVTQMGQEVILRCVPISNHLYFYWYRQILGQKVEFLVSFYNNEISEKSEIFDDQFSVERPDGSNFTLKIRSTKLEDSAMYFCARGRGLAGSYNEQFFGPGTRLTVL.

The CDR3 loop reads CATVGSRYEQYF. CDR3 coding DNA: TGTGCGACGGTGGGGAGTCGATACGAGCAGTACTTC. This chain joins TRBV28 and TRBJ2-7; D possibly corresponds to TRBD2 (5 bases). The CDR3 consists of 12 residues. The V gene's germline CDR1 is MDHEN and CDR2 SYDVKM.

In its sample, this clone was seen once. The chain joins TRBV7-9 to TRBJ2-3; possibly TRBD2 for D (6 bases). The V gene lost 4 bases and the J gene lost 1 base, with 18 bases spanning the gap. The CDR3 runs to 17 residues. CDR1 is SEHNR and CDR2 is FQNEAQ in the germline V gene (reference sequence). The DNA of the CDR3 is TGTGCCAGCAGCTCGGGACTCTTGGTCATAGGCACAGATACGCAGTATTTT. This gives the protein CASSSGLLVIGTDTQYF. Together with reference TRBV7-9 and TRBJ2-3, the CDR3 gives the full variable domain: DTGVSQNPRHKITKRGQNVTFRCDPISEHNRLYWYRQTLGQGPEFLTYFQNEAQLEKSRLLSDRFSAERPKGSFSTLEIQRTEQGDSAMYLCASSSGLLVIGTDTQYFGPGTRLTVL.

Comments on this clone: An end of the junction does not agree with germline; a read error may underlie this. CDR3 region: CASSFRNSGELFF. The CDR3 DNA reads TGTGCCAGCAGTTTTCGGAACAGCGGGGAGCTGTTTTTT. V is TRBV28 and J is TRBJ2-2; unclear D gene. The CDR3 consists of 13 residues. Looked up from germline, CDR1 is MDHEN and CDR2 is SYDVKM.

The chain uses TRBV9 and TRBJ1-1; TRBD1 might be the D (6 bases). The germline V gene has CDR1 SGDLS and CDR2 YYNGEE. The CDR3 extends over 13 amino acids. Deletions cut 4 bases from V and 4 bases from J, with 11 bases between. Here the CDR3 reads CASSKDSFTEAFF. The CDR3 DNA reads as TGTGCCAGCAGCAAGGACAGTTTCACTGAAGCTTTCTTT.

CDR3: CASSFGAGYEQYF. CDR3 DNA sequence: TGTGCCAGCAGCTTCGGGGCGGGATACGAGCAGTACTTC. The J gene is TRBJ2-7, the V gene TRBV7-6; D perhaps matches TRBD2 (6 bases). This CDR3 has 13 residues. The germline gives CDR1 SGHVS, CDR2 FNYEAQ. V lost 3 bases and J lost 4, with 10 bases in between. The variable domain in full, with the rest retrieved from reference TRBV7-6 and TRBJ2-7, is GAGVSQSPRYKVTKRGQDVALRCDPISGHVSLYWYRQALGQGPEFLTYFNYEAQQDKSGLPNDRFSAERPEGSISTLTIQRTEQRDSAMYRCASSFGAGYEQYFGPGTRLTVT.

CDR3: CASSKRDRESKNIQYF. The DNA for the CDR3 is TGTGCCAGCAGCAAACGGGACAGGGAGAGCAAAAACATTCAGTACTTC. The genes are TRBV7-9 and TRBJ2-4, with 9 bases aligning to TRBD1. Germline lookup yields CDR1 SEHNR and CDR2 FQNEAQ (reference sequence). V shed 5 bases, J shed 3 bases, and the junction held 8 bases outside the gene matches. The CDR3 has 16 residues.

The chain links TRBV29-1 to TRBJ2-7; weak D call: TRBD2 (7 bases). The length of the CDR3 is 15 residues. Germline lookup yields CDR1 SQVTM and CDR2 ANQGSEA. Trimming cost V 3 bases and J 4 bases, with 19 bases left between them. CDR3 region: CSVDKGGGTSYEQYF. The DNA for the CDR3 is TGCAGCGTTGATAAAGGGGGGGGGACGAGTTACGAGCAGTACTTC.

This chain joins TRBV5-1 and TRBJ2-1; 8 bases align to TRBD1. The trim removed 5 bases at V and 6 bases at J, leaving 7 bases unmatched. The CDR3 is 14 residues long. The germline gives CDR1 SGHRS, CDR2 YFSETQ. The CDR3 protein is CASSTGTGGNEQFF. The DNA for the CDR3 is TGCGCCAGCAGTACCGGGACAGGTGGCAATGAGCAGTTCTTC.

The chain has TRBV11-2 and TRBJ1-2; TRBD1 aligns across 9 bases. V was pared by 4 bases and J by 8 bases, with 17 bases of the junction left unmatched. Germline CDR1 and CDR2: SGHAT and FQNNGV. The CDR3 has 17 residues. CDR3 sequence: CASSSILGADRGDGYTF. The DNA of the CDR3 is TGTGCCAGCAGCTCTATCCTCGGGGCGGACAGGGGTGACGGCTACACCTTC.

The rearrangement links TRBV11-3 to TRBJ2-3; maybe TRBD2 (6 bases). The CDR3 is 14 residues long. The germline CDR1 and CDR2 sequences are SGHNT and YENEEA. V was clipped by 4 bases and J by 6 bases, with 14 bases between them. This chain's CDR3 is CASSSLGRGDTQYF. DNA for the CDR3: TGTGCCAGCAGCTCATTGGGCCGGGGGGATACGCAGTATTTT.

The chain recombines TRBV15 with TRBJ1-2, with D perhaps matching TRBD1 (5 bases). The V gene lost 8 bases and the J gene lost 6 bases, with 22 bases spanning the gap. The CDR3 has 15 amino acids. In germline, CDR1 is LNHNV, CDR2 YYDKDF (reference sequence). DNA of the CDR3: TGTGCCACCCGCCCTCCACGTGTTGACAGCAATGGCTACACCTTC. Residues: CATRPPRVDSNGYTF.

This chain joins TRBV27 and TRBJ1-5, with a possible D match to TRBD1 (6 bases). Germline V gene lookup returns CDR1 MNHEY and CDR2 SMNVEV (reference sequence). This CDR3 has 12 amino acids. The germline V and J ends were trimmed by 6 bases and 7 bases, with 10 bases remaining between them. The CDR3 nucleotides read TGTGCCAGCAGGGGGGCGGACCAGCCCCAGCATTTT. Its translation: CASRGADQPQHF.